The 6 T cell receptor beta chains given below trace back to one sample, sequenced in a study of OX40 agonist ivuxolimab in advanced cancers. This table comes from immunoSEQ multiplex PCR, and its TCRdb copy is limited to in-frame clones, with some not included. Of 35,000 to 40,000 clones listed, about three quarters are singletons. The sample was CD4+ or CD8+ T cells sorted from blood, taken in a trial of the OX40 agonist ivuxolimab. Every receptor here comes from an adult with an advanced solid tumor such as melanoma, head and neck, liver or kidney cancer.

This CDR3 reads CASTAFTGELFF. CDR3 in DNA: TGTGCCAGCACAGCATTCACCGGGGAGCTGTTTTTT. The rearrangement joins TRBV2 to TRBJ2-2; D not certain. The CDR3 totals 12 residues. The V gene lost 7 bases and the J gene lost 4 bases, with 7 bases spanning the gap. Germline V lookup: CDR1 SNHLY, CDR2 FYNNEI. The complete variable domain, with remaining parts taken from reference TRBV2 and TRBJ2-2, reads EPEVTQTPSHQVTQMGQEVILRCVPISNHLYFYWYRQILGQKVEFLVSFYNNEISEKSEIFDDQFSVERPDGSNFTLKIRSTKLEDSAMYFCASTAFTGELFFGEGSRLTVL.

This clone was found a few times. The gene calls are TRBV5-4 and TRBJ2-2; D is unclear. Germline V lookup: CDR1 SGHNT, CDR2 YYREEE (reference sequence). The CDR3 has 14 amino acids. The V end was cut by 4 bases, the J end by 3 bases, with 10 bases between. DNA of the CDR3: TGTGCCAGCAGCCTTCGGACCGACACCGGGGAGCTGTTTTTT. Its translation is CASSLRTDTGELFF.

V and J are TRBV19 and TRBJ1-5; the D is unclear. The germline V gene has CDR1 LNHDA and CDR2 SQIVND (reference sequence). This CDR3 has 12 residues. V was cut by 3 bases and J by 4 bases, with 4 bases left in between. The CDR3: CASSISNQPQHF. CDR3 nucleotides: TGTGCCAGTAGTATCTCTAATCAGCCCCAGCATTTT.

The rearrangement links TRBV14 to TRBJ1-1; unclear D gene. This CDR3 contains 13 residues. Trimming removed 0 bases from V and 4 bases from J, with 6 bases in between. CDR1 SGHDN and CDR2 FVKESK come from the germline V gene. The CDR3 reads CASSQDLGTEAFF. CDR3 in DNA: TGTGCCAGCAGCCAAGATTTGGGCACTGAAGCTTTCTTT.

The chain employs TRBV4-2 and TRBJ1-3; D is unclear. This CDR3 comprises 12 residues. Germline-derived CDR1 and CDR2 are LGHNA and YNFKEQ. With 2 bases removed from V and 2 bases from J, the gap between germline ends came to 1 base. CDR3: CASSQPGNTIYF. The CDR3, as DNA: TGTGCCAGCAGCCAACCTGGAAACACCATATATTTT.

The chain links TRBV2 to TRBJ1-1; maybe TRBD1 (6 bases). The germline CDR1 and CDR2 sequences are SNHLY and FYNNEI. Trimming removed 8 bases at V and 8 bases at J, with 18 bases between. The CDR3 loop spans 13 amino acids. CDR3 bases: TGTGCCAGCGAATTAACAGGGCGCTCAGAAGCTTTCTTT. Its translation: CASELTGRSEAFF. The full variable domain, completed using reference TRBV2 and TRBJ1-1, is EPEVTQTPSHQVTQMGQEVILRCVPISNHLYFYWYRQILGQKVEFLVSFYNNEISEKSEIFDDQFSVERPDGSNFTLKIRSTKLEDSAMYFCASELTGRSEAFFGQGTRLTVV.